The clone carrying this TCR beta chain was seen ten or more times. The antigen is undetermined. The sample belongs to a study of metastatic and nonmetastatic thyroid tumors. Prior to thyroid surgery, none of the patients had received any treatment. CDR1 is MNHEY and CDR2 is SVGAGI in the germline V gene. The CDR3 contains 13 residues. Trimming removed 0 bases at V and 6 bases at J, with 5 bases between. Authors' data handling: To classify distant metastasis in papillary thyroid cancer, a model was built from CDR3 differences across clinicopathological groups. MiXCR reprocessed the PCR reads for TCRdb. None of the V and J calls come from the authors' own analysis; TCRdb made them. The table records about 64,000 clones, around 15% of them present only once. Regarding the study as a whole: According to reports, the diversity of TCR beta was significantly higher in malignant thyroid tumors than in benign nodules, and this held in both blood and tumor samples.

Sequencing was performed on blood. This chain links TRBV6-5 with TRBJ2-2; no definite D call. The source of this sequence is a male donor with papillary thyroid cancer or a benign thyroid nodule (not recorded which). Some clones in this sample may be carry-over from other donors' samples. The CDR3 loop is CASSYSEPGELFF. For the CDR3, the DNA is TGTGCCAGCAGTTACTCCGAACCCGGGGAGCTGTTTTTT.